This TCR beta chain was identified in a study of cytomegalovirus exposure and HLA in healthy donors. The study's findings and limits: Being productive about 87% or about 30% of the time was typical of most TCR beta V segments in an earlier analysis.

Turning to this clone: As yet, its antigen is unknown.

The PCR was carried out with 60 Vbeta primers and 13 Jbeta primers. Assay: immunoSEQ multiplex PCR; the TCRdb copy retains only in-frame clones and omits some. The sample yields about 120,000 clones, of which the top ten take up 1.7%. Donors consisted of healthy bone marrow donors. Specimen: PBMCs. The TCR was taken from a man aged 18 to 30 in good health and CMV-seronegative.

CDR3 nucleotide sequence: TGTGCCAGCAGTTCAACAGGCTCCCGTAACACTGAAGCTTTCTTT. Protein: CASSSTGSRNTEAFF. V gene TRBV27 combines with J gene TRBJ1-1, with a possible D match to TRBD1 (5 bases). Germline CDR1 reads MNHEY; CDR2 reads SMNVEV (reference sequence). Trimming took off 4 bases at V and 2 bases at J, with 14 bases between the two ends. CDR3 length: 15 amino acids.